The clone carrying this TCR beta chain was recorded many times. Its antigen remains unidentified. CDR1 and CDR2 from the germline V gene are SGHDT and YYEEEE. The CDR3 is 15 residues long. Trimming pared 4 bases from V and 0 bases from J, leaving 13 bases between. Researchers took RNA transcripts and amplified TCR beta CDR3 regions from them. Second-round multiplex PCR came after a first-round RT-PCR that employed HTBI primers. TCRdb passed the multiplex PCR reads through MiXCR, listing each CDR3 protein once. The sample includes around 1,000,000 distinct CDR3 sequences, less than 45% of them seen just once. The data belong to a study of Graves' ophthalmopathy and Graves' hyperthyroidism. No donor had other autoimmune disease, uncontrolled infection, pregnancy or lactation. Findings of the study overall: A model built from 13 signatures distinguished ophthalmopathy from stable hyperthyroidism with 85% to 90% sensitivity and around 78% specificity.

The gene calls are TRBV5-6 and TRBJ1-1; D is ambiguous. Material: peripheral blood or thyroid tissue (not recorded which). The sequence came from an adult man with Graves' hyperthyroidism. CDR3 amino acids: CASSLTPNMNTEAFF. The CDR3 nucleotides are TGTGCCAGCAGCCTAACGCCAAATATGAACACTGAAGCTTTCTTT.